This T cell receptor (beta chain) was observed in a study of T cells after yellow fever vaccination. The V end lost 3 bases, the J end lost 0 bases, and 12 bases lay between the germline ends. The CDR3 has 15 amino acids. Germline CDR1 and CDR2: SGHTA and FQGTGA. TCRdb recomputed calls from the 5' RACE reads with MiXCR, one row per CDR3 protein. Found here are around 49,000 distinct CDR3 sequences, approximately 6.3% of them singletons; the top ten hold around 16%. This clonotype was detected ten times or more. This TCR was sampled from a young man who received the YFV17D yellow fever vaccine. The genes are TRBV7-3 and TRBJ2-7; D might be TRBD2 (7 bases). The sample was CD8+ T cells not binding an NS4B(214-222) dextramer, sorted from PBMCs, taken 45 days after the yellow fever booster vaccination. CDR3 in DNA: TGTGCCAGCAGCTTGGGAGGGGGAAGCTCCTACGAGCAGTACTTC. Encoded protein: CASSLGGGSSYEQYF.